This T cell receptor beta chain originates from a study of T cells in Graves' hyperthyroidism and ophthalmopathy. Study as a whole: It was at initial diagnosis, before any treatment, that peripheral blood was collected. Findings of the study overall: Most thyroid clonotypes expanded above 0.001 were also detected in blood.

Researchers amplified the TCR beta CDR3 regions from RNA transcripts. The study used the HTBI primer set for a first-round RT-PCR of the TCR CDR3. MiXCR was run by TCRdb on the multiplex PCR reads, yielding one entry per CDR3 protein. Of 250,000 to 300,000 distinct CDR3 sequences in the sample, over 15% are singletons; the top ten hold roughly 50%. As to this clonotype: Its matching antigen is unknown.

Trimming removed 0 bases from V and 6 bases from J, with 10 bases in between. From germline, CDR1 is SGHKS and CDR2 YYEKEE (reference sequence). This CDR3 has 14 residues. The sequenced material came from blood. The receptor was isolated from a woman aged 60 to 75 with Graves' ophthalmopathy. V and J are TRBV5-5 and TRBJ1-3; D is perhaps TRBD1 (6 bases). CDR3 sequence reads: CASSLVPGENTIYF. The CDR3 bases are TGTGCCAGCAGCTTGGTGCCAGGGGAAAACACCATATATTTT. Using reference TRBV5-5 and TRBJ1-3 for the parts outside the CDR3, the full variable domain is DAGVTQSPTHLIKTRGQQVTLRCSPISGHKSVSWYQQVLGQGPQFIFQYYEKEERGRGNFPDRFSARQFPNYSSELNVNALLLGDSALYLCASSLVPGENTIYFGEGSWLTVV.